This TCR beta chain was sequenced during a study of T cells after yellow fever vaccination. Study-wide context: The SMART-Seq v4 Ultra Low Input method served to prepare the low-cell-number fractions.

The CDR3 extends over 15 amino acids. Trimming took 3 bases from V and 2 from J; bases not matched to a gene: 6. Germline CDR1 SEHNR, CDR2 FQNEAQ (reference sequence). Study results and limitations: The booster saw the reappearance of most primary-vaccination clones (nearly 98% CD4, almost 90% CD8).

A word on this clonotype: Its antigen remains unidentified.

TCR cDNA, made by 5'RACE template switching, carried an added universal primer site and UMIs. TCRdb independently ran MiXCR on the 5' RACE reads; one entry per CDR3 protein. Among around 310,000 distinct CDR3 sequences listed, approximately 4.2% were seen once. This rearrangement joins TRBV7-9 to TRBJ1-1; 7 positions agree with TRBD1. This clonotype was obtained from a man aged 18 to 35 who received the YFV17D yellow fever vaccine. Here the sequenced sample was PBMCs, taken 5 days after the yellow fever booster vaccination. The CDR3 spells CASSFPGQTNTEAFF. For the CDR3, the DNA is TGTGCCAGCAGCTTCCCGGGACAGACTAACACTGAAGCTTTCTTT.